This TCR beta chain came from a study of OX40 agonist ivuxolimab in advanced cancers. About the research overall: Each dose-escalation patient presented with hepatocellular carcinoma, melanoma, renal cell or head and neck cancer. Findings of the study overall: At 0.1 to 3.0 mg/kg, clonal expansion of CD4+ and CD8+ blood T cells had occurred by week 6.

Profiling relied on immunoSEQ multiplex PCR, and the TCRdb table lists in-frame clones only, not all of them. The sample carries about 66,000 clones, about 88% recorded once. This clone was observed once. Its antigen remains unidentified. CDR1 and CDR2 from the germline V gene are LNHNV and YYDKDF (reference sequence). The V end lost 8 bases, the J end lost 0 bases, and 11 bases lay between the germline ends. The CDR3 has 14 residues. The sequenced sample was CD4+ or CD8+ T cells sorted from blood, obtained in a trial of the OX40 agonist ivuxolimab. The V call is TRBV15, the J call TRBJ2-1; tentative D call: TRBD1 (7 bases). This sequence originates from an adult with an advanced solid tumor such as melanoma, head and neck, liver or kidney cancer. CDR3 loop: CATRRGPSYNEQFF. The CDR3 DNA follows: TGTGCCACCCGGAGGGGGCCCTCCTACAATGAGCAGTTCTTC.